This T cell receptor beta chain was sequenced in a study of cytomegalovirus exposure and HLA in healthy donors. As concerns this clone: Antigen: not known.

The study ran its PCR with 60 Vbeta and 13 Jbeta primers. Methods used by the authors: Later, an analysis found about 80 million unique TCR beta chains, and 10 million to 11 million of these were shared. Generated by immunoSEQ multiplex PCR, the TCRdb table keeps only in-frame clones and is missing some. The V and J calls and clone size are taken from that table; D and trimming were inferred from the DNA. The table for this sample gives about 140,000 clones. With 0 bases clipped from V and 3 bases from J, the junction kept 2 bases outside the gene matches. Per the germline V gene, CDR1 is SGHDT and CDR2 is YYEEEE. This CDR3 region has 14 residues. Study-level findings and limits: Accurate predictions that matched the HLA-A and HLA-B alleles of most subjects were reportedly made from TCR beta sequences. Across donors, most TCRs were seen rarely, yet some public ones were widespread.

The genes are TRBV5-6 and TRBJ1-2, with 7 bases identical to TRBD1. The sequence was obtained from a man in his forties in good health and CMV-seronegative. The sample taken for sequencing was PBMCs. DNA for the CDR3: TGTGCCAGCAGCTTGGACGGGACAGACTATGGCTACACCTTC. It is translated as CASSLDGTDYGYTF.